What follows are 7 T cell receptor beta chains derived from one specimen sequenced in a study of blood T cells in healthy people across ages. Primed by a sample-barcoded 5' primer and a J-beta primer mix, a second PCR proceeded for about 6 to 11 cycles. In TCRdb, the 5' RACE reads were re-called with MiXCR into one record per CDR3 protein. Counted here are 1.5 million to 2 million distinct CDR3 sequences, roughly 32% occurring once; the ten biggest clones make up 11%. Material: blood. The receptors stem from a woman in her twenties or thirties in good health.

V usage is TRBV20-1 and J usage is TRBJ2-1; TRBD2 might be the D (6 bases). Germline V gene sequence: CDR1 DFQATT, CDR2 SNEGSKA (reference sequence). V was clipped by 5 bases and J by 0 bases, with 11 bases between them. This CDR3 has 14 amino acids. CDR3 coding DNA: TGCAGTGCTGCGATAGCGGACTCCTACAATGAGCAGTTCTTC. This encodes CSAAIADSYNEQFF.

The V and J genes are TRBV2 and TRBJ2-5; D is unresolved. The CDR3 covers 14 residues. Trimming removed 3 bases from V and 11 bases from J, with 19 bases in between. The germline CDR1 and CDR2 sequences are SNHLY and FYNNEI. The CDR3 coding sequence is TGTGCCAGCAGTGACCCCAGGCAAAGAGAAGAGCAGTACTTC. Its translation is CASSDPRQREEQYF.

This clonotype was picked up a small number of times. The genes are TRBV14 and TRBJ2-7; D is unclear. This CDR3 spans 12 amino acids. Trimming left V 3 bases short and J 3 bases short, with 6 bases between. The germline V gene has CDR1 SGHDN and CDR2 FVKESK. The CDR3 DNA is TGTGCCAGCAGCCAGAGGAACTACGAGCAGTACTTC. Its translation: CASSQRNYEQYF.

This clonotype was picked up many times. The chain couples TRBV20-1 to TRBJ2-7; 7 bases are a match to TRBD1. Germline-derived CDR1 and CDR2 are DFQATT and SNEGSKA (reference sequence). V dropped 0 bases and J dropped 3; count of bases not matched to a gene: 5. The CDR3 runs to 14 residues. CDR3 sequence: CSARDLGQIYEQYF. The CDR3 region has the DNA TGCAGTGCTAGAGATCTGGGACAGATCTACGAGCAGTACTTC.

The chain combines TRBV12-3 or TRBV12-4 with TRBJ1-2; possible D gene TRBD1, 5 bases. This CDR3 region has 14 residues. Trimming pared 4 bases from V and 4 bases from J, leaving 13 bases between. CDR3 residues: CASSSPWGLYGYTF. As DNA, the CDR3 is TGTGCCAGCAGTTCCCCTTGGGGCCTCTATGGCTACACCTTC.

V gene TRBV9 combines with J gene TRBJ2-3; maybe TRBD2 (5 bases). CDR1 and CDR2 (germline): SGDLS, YYNGEE. V lost 3 bases and J 2 bases, leaving 13 bases between the germline ends. The CDR3 is 15 residues long. CDR3 in DNA: TGTGCCAGCAGCGCCGATAGCGTTATCACAGATACGCAGTATTTT. Its protein product is CASSADSVITDTQYF.

This clonotype has just a few counts. V and J are TRBV5-8 and TRBJ2-7; tentative D call: TRBD1 (6 bases). V was clipped by 3 bases and J by 2 bases, with 15 bases between them. Per the germline V gene, CDR1 is SGHTS and CDR2 is YDEGEE. This CDR3 is 15 amino acids long. The CDR3 nucleotides read TGTGCCAGCAGCTCTACAGGGTGGGGCACCTACGAGCAGTACTTC. Protein product: CASSSTGWGTYEQYF.